A single sample is the source of the 22 T cell receptor beta chains below, sequenced in a study of metastatic and nonmetastatic thyroid tumors (dated by TCRdb to the early 2020s). Library prep was done by PCR. The instrument given in TCRdb is Illumina HiSeq 4000. TCRdb reanalyzed the raw reads on its own, using fastp at Q25 for trimming and MiXCR for clone calling, and kept in-frame beta chains. The sample table contains about 21,000 clones; only one count was recorded for roughly 22% of them. Over 9.5% of the sample is in the top ten clones. Before undergoing thyroid surgery, none of the patients had been given any kind of treatment. Source material: tumor tissue. The receptors come from a male donor with papillary thyroid cancer or a benign thyroid nodule (not recorded which). Some clones in this sample may be carry-over from other donors' samples.

Ten or more counts support this clone. The chain combines TRBV18 with TRBJ2-3; unclear D gene. CDR3 size: 13 residues. Deletions cut 3 bases from V and 4 bases from J, with 8 bases between. Germline loops: CDR1 KGHSH, CDR2 LQKENI. The CDR3 nucleotides are TGTGCCAGCTCACCGACACCGGCAGATACGCAGTATTTT. Its protein product is CASSPTPADTQYF.

A remark on this clone: A junction boundary mismatches the germline segment, possibly from a read error. The chain joins TRBV20-1 to TRBJ2-5, with D perhaps given as TRBD1 or TRBD2 (5 bases each). The germline V gene encodes CDR1 DFQATT and CDR2 SNEGSKA (reference sequence). This CDR3 comprises 13 residues. This chain's CDR3 is CNARDLRDETQYF. The CDR3 bases are TGCAATGCTAGAGATTTGAGGGACGAGACCCAGTACTTC.

This clone occurred many times. This may stem from a read error, because a much larger clone lies one nucleotide away. This chain uses TRBV9 with TRBJ1-3, with D perhaps TRBD1 (5 bases). The CDR3 is 12 residues long. Germline loops: CDR1 SGDLS, CDR2 YYNGEE. V was trimmed by 5 bases and J by 4 bases, leaving 7 bases between them. DNA for the CDR3: TGTGCCAGCAGGGGGGGGGGAAACACCATATATTTT. Translation: CASRGGGNTIYF. The whole variable domain, remainder taken from reference TRBV9 and TRBJ1-3, is DSGVTQTPKHLITATGQRVTLRCSPRSGDLSVYWYQQSLDQGLQFLIQYYNGEERAKGNILERFSAQQFPDLHSELNLSSLELGDSALYFCASRGGGNTIYFGEGSWLTVV.

This clone was seen at least ten times. The rearrangement links TRBV20-1 to TRBJ2-1, with TRBD2 identical over 8 bases. Germline V CDR1 and CDR2: DFQATT, SNEGSKA (reference sequence). V gave up 5 bases and J gave up 0 bases; unmatched junction bases: 6. The CDR3 spans 15 residues. The CDR3 DNA sequence: TGCAGTGCTCCTATAGCGGGGAGCTCCTACAATGAGCAGTTCTTC. This translates into CSAPIAGSSYNEQFF.

This clone was seen many times. V gene TRBV3-1 combines with J gene TRBJ2-7; no reliable D call. Germline-derived CDR1 and CDR2 are LGHDT and YNNKEL (reference sequence). V lost 4 bases to trimming and J lost 3 bases, with 10 bases between them. The CDR3 consists of 13 residues. Written as DNA, the CDR3 is TGTGCCAGCAGCCCCTCGTTGAGCTACGAGCAGTACTTC. As protein: CASSPSLSYEQYF.

As concerns this clone: Given a much more abundant clone one base away, this may be a read error. This chain connects TRBV14 to TRBJ1-2; D uncertain. Trimming removed 1 base from V and 5 bases from J, with 11 bases in between. In germline, CDR1 is SGHDN, CDR2 FVKESK. This CDR3 is 14 amino acids long. DNA for the CDR3: TGTGCCAGCAGCCAAGTGGACTGTGGGTATGGCTACACCTTC. As protein: CASSQVDCGYGYTF.

This clone was seen many times. The chain is built from TRBV7-9 and TRBJ1-1, with TRBD1 as a possible D gene (5 bases). The V gene lost 1 base and the J gene lost 2 bases, with 11 bases spanning the gap. This CDR3 has 15 residues. Germline values: CDR1 SEHNR, CDR2 FQNEAQ (reference sequence). The chain's CDR3 is CASSLGGAPNTEAFF. The CDR3 DNA reads TGTGCCAGCAGCTTAGGCGGGGCACCAAACACTGAAGCTTTCTTT.

The chain joins TRBV11-3 to TRBJ1-1; D call uncertain. Germline V gene sequence: CDR1 SGHNT, CDR2 YENEEA. Trimming pared 3 bases from V and 6 bases from J, leaving 17 bases between. This CDR3 is built from 15 residues. CDR3 nucleotides: TGTGCCAGCAGCTTTCCTTCACTACTCGGCGCTGAAGCTTTCTTT. Its translation is CASSFPSLLGAEAFF.

There are a few counts of this clone. The chain combines TRBV6-1 with TRBJ2-7; 7 bases agree with TRBD2. From germline, CDR1 is MNHNS and CDR2 SASEGT. The CDR3 totals 13 residues. The junction had 9 bases not matched to a gene; V was cut back by 4 bases and J by 9 bases. Written as DNA, the CDR3 is TGTGCCAGCAGTGTAGGCAGCCCGGGGGGGCAGTACTTC. This codes for CASSVGSPGGQYF.

This clone is termed medium-sized (0.01 to 0.1%). This sequence joins TRBV30 and TRBJ1-1; a weak D match, TRBD1 (5 bases). Germline loops: CDR1 GTSNPN, CDR2 SVGIG (reference sequence). With 2 bases removed from V and 11 bases from J, the gap between germline ends came to 12 bases. The CDR3 runs to 11 residues. The CDR3 is CAWSWEGWAFF. In DNA form, the CDR3 reads TGTGCCTGGAGTTGGGAGGGGTGGGCTTTCTTT.

This clone was recorded many times. This may come from a read error, since a much larger clone is one base off. At the DNA level, this CDR3 is encoded by other sequences in the same sample as well. The gene calls are TRBV2 and TRBJ1-5, with no clear D. Trimming removed 2 bases at V and 3 bases at J, with 5 bases between. Germline V lookup: CDR1 SNHLY, CDR2 FYNNEI. The CDR3 spans 13 residues. CDR3 nucleotides: TGTGCCAGCAGTGAAAATTACAATCAGCCCCAGCATTTT. Translating gives CASSENYNQPQHF.

Ten or more counts support this clone. The rearrangement uses TRBV11-1 and TRBJ2-7, with 9 bases lining up with TRBD1. V gave up 0 bases and J gave up 3 bases; unmatched junction bases: 6. Germline V lookup: CDR1 SGHAT, CDR2 FQDESV (reference sequence). The CDR3 extends over 16 amino acids. CDR3 sequence reads: CASSLAEGQGYYEQYF. CDR3 bases: TGTGCCAGCAGCTTAGCGGAAGGACAGGGGTACTACGAGCAGTACTTC.

This clone has ten or more counts. The J gene is TRBJ1-2, the V gene TRBV19; no firm D call. The CDR3 runs to 15 residues. Germline V CDR1 and CDR2: LNHDA, SQIVND (reference sequence). V gave up 9 bases and J gave up 2 bases, with 19 bases separating them. CDR3 loop: CASAASRRPNYGYTF. In nucleotides, the CDR3 is TGTGCCAGCGCTGCCTCGAGACGCCCGAACTATGGCTACACCTTC.

This clone was found many times. Within the sample, other DNA sequences also encode this same CDR3. The chain combines TRBV19 with TRBJ2-7; perhaps TRBD1 as D (5 bases). The CDR3 covers 12 residues. The germline CDR1 and CDR2 sequences are LNHDA and SQIVND (reference sequence). The V end was cut by 4 bases, the J end by 1 base, with 5 bases between. CDR3 nucleotides: TGTGCCAGTAGTACAGGGTCCTACGAGCAGTACTTC. Amino acid sequence: CASSTGSYEQYF.

The J gene is TRBJ2-2, the V gene TRBV4-1; the match to TRBD2 covers 9 bases. Germline CDR1 is MGHRA and CDR2 is YSYEKL. After removal of 1 base from V and 7 bases from J, the junction contained 7 bases not matched to a gene. The CDR3 runs 16 residues. In DNA, the CDR3 is TGCGCCAGCAGCCAAGTAGCTAGCGGGATAGTCGGGGAGCTGTTTTTT. Protein sequence: CASSQVASGIVGELFF.

This clone was recorded many times. The chain employs TRBV2 and TRBJ2-1; D possibly uses TRBD1 or TRBD2 (5 bases each). Trimming cost V 9 bases and J 0 bases, with 12 bases left between them. Germline V lookup: CDR1 SNHLY, CDR2 FYNNEI. The CDR3 loop spans 14 amino acids. CDR3 DNA sequence: TGTGCCAGTAAGTGGGGGAGCTCCTACAATGAGCAGTTCTTC. Protein sequence: CASKWGSSYNEQFF.

To note about this clone: The junction departs from the called germline gene at one end, perhaps through a read error. The chain joins TRBV12-3 or TRBV12-4 to TRBJ1-3, with D unclear. CDR3 length: 15 residues. CDR3 loop: CACSLGRSSGNTIYF. In nucleotides, the CDR3 is TGTGCCTGCAGTTTAGGCCGTAGCTCTGGAAACACCATATATTTT.

The chain joins TRBV6-1 to TRBJ2-5; 11 bases align to TRBD2. V dropped 7 bases and J dropped 5; count of bases not matched to a gene: 9. The CDR3 has 15 residues. Germline loops: CDR1 MNHNS, CDR2 SASEGT. The chain's CDR3 is CASNLIAGGQETQYF. The CDR3 region has the DNA TGTGCCAGCAATCTCATAGCGGGGGGGCAGGAGACCCAGTACTTC.

This clone was detected ten times or more. The V gene is TRBV20-1, the J gene TRBJ1-1, with TRBD1 matching 8 bases. The CDR3 sequence is 12 residues long. CDR1 and CDR2 from the germline V gene are DFQATT and SNEGSKA (reference sequence). CDR3: CSTRGLFTEAFF. In nucleotides, the CDR3 is TGCAGCACCAGGGGGCTGTTCACTGAAGCTTTCTTT.

Many counts were recorded for this clone. The rearrangement links TRBV6-2 or TRBV6-3 to TRBJ2-3; D is perhaps TRBD2 (5 bases). The V and J ends lost 2 bases and 3 bases respectively, with 6 bases between them. Germline CDR1 is MNHEY and CDR2 is SVGEGT. CDR3 size: 13 residues. The CDR3 here is CASSYRETDTQYF. The CDR3 DNA reads as TGTGCCAGCAGTTACAGGGAGACAGATACGCAGTATTTT.

This clone was detected many times. The rearrangement uses TRBV12-3 or TRBV12-4 and TRBJ1-4; possibly TRBD1 for D (5 bases). This CDR3 region has 16 residues. V was trimmed by 1 base and J by 7 bases, leaving 16 bases between them. For the CDR3, the DNA is TGTGCCAGCAGTTTAGGGGGGGGGGGAACCGCTGAAAAACTGTTTTTT. Its protein is CASSLGGGGTAEKLFF.

Remarks on this clone: The junction differs from germline at one of its ends, possibly a read error. The J gene is TRBJ2-1, the V gene TRBV10-3, with D unclear. The J call may not be correct, given that the DNA end is closer to TRBJ2-7. Germline CDR1 reads ENHRY; CDR2 reads SYGVKD. The CDR3 spans 15 residues. CDR3 DNA: TGTGCCACCAGTGATAATGGCCAAACAACCGGTGAGCAGTACTTC. This encodes CATSDNGQTTGEQYF.